Sequencing of this T cell receptor (beta chain) was carried out in a study of blood T cell repertoires in COVID-19. The assay was immunoSEQ multiplex PCR, and TCRdb's table has in-frame clones only and misses some. The sample has some 320,000 clones, roughly 90% seen once. V was pared by 2 bases and J by 1 base, with 11 bases between. Germline loops: CDR1 MNHEY, CDR2 SVGAGI. The CDR3 is made up of 16 amino acids. Sequencing was performed on PBMCs or T cells enriched from blood (not recorded which). The chain couples TRBV6-5 to TRBJ2-2, with D maybe TRBD1 (5 bases). This clonotype was sampled from a woman in her twenties or thirties who had been exposed to COVID-19. DNA of the CDR3: TGTGCCAGCAGTTACCGACAGACATTGAACACCGGGGAGCTGTTTTTT. Translation gives CASSYRQTLNTGELFF.